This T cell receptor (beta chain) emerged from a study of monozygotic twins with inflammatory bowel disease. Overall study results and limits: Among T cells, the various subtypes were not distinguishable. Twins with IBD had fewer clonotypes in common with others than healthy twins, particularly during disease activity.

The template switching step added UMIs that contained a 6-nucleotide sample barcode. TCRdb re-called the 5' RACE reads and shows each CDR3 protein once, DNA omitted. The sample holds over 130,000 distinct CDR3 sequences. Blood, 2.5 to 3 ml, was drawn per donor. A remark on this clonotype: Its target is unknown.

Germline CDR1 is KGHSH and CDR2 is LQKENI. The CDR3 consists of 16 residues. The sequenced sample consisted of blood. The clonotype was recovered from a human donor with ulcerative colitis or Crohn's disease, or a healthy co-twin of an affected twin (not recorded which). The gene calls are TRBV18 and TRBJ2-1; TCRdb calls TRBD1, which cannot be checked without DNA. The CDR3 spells CASSPMGTGADNEQFF.